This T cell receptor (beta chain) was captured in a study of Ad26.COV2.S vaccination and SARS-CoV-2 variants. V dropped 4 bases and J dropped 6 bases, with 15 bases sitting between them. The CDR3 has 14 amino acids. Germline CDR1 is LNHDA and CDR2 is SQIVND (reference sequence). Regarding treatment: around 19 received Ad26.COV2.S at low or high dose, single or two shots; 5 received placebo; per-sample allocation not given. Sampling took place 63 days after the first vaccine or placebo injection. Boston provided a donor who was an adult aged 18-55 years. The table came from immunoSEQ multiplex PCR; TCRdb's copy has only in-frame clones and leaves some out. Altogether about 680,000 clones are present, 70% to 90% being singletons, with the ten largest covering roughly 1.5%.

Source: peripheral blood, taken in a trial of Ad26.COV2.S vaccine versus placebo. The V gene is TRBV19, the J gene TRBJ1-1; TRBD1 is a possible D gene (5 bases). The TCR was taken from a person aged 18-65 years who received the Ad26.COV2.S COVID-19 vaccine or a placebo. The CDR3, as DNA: TGTGCCAGTAGTAAGGGCAGGGTGACGGCTGAAGCTTTCTTT. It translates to CASSKGRVTAEAFF.